The 21 T cell receptor beta chains below come from one sample, sequenced in a study of blood T cell repertoires in COVID-19 (dated by TCRdb to 2018 to 2021). The library was made by the immunoSEQ multiplex PCR assay. The immuneACCESS repertoire file appears here via TCRdb, limited to in-frame rearrangements. These files lack a portion of the clones; in checked studies, under half of the deficit traces to unresolved V genes, and the cause of the others is not known. The sample table records fewer than 200,000 clones; approximately 74% of these occur just once. Of the sample, around 3% falls within the top ten clones. Sequencing used peripheral blood. The receptors stem from an elderly woman with acute or convalescent COVID-19.

The chain recombines TRBV28 with TRBJ1-2, with 8 nucleotides matching TRBD1. This CDR3 has 15 residues. Germline V gene sequence: CDR1 MDHEN, CDR2 SYDVKM. With V trimmed by 4 bases and J by 6 bases, 10 bases remained unmatched. The DNA of the CDR3 is TGTGCCAGCAGTTCGACCCGGACAGGGCGGAATGGCTACACCTTC. Its translation is CASSSTRTGRNGYTF.

The rearrangement joins TRBV19 to TRBJ2-3, with 11 bases identical to TRBD2. The germline V gene encodes CDR1 LNHDA and CDR2 SQIVND (reference sequence). V shed 9 bases, J shed 4 bases, and the junction held 9 bases outside the gene matches. There are 15 residues in the CDR3. The CDR3 sequence is CARYDSGRAADTQYF. DNA for the CDR3: TGTGCCAGATACGATAGCGGGAGGGCCGCAGATACGCAGTATTTT. Variable domain in full (rest from reference TRBV19 and TRBJ2-3): DGGITQSPKYLFRKEGQNVTLSCEQNLNHDAMYWYRQDPGQGLRLIYYSQIVNDFQKGDIAEGYSVSREKKESFPLTVTSAQKNPTAFYLCARYDSGRAADTQYFGPGTRLTVL.

The chain joins TRBV11-2 to TRBJ2-3; 13 bases map to TRBD2. The trim removed 5 bases at V and 4 bases at J, leaving 6 bases unmatched. The length of the CDR3 is 16 residues. Germline CDR1 reads SGHAT; CDR2 reads FQNNGV. CDR3 nucleotide sequence: TGTGCCAGCAGCAGAGGACTAGCGGGAGCTGCAGATACGCAGTATTTT. It specifies CASSRGLAGAADTQYF.

The genes are TRBV7-2 and TRBJ2-5; TRBD1 matches at 12 bases. Germline V gene sequence: CDR1 SGHTA, CDR2 FQGNSA. The J segment lost 4 bases and the V segment lost 5 bases, leaving 14 bases of the junction unmatched. This CDR3 has 18 residues. The CDR3: CASSAPGTGGWGGETQYF. The CDR3, as DNA: TGTGCCAGCAGCGCGCCCGGGACAGGGGGCTGGGGTGGAGAGACCCAGTACTTC.

This clone appeared a single time. This chain connects TRBV6-5 to TRBJ2-2; no definite D call. Germline V gene sequence: CDR1 MNHEY, CDR2 SVGAGI. Trimming stripped 5 bases from V and 6 bases from J, with 10 bases between. CDR3 length: 13 amino acids. CDR3: CASSQNRAGELFF. CDR3 nucleotide sequence: TGTGCCAGCAGTCAAAACCGCGCCGGGGAGCTGTTTTTT.

This rearrangement joins TRBV21-1 to TRBJ2-4; no DNA check was done on the table's D call, TRBD2. TRBV21-1 is assigned pseudogene status. CDR3 size: 17 residues. CDR3 nucleotide sequence: TGTGCCAGCACCTCGGGGGACTGGGATGGAGCCAAAAACATTCAGTACTTC. The encoded protein is CASTSGDWDGAKNIQYF.

The chain couples TRBV2 to TRBJ2-7, with TRBD1 as a possible D gene (6 bases). The CDR3 length is 14 residues. V lost 6 bases and J lost 3, with 15 bases in between. Germline values: CDR1 SNHLY, CDR2 FYNNEI. CDR3 sequence (DNA): TGTGCCAGCAGACAAACCGGGACAATCTACGAGCAGTACTTC. It translates to CASRQTGTIYEQYF.

The chain employs TRBV7-2 and TRBJ1-3, with 7 bases fitting TRBD1. The CDR3 loop spans 13 amino acids. Germline V gene lookup returns CDR1 SGHTA and CDR2 FQGNSA. V shed 5 bases, J shed 4 bases, and the junction held 2 bases outside the gene matches. CDR3 in DNA: TGTGCCAGCAGCCTGGGACAGGGAAACACCATATATTTT. This encodes CASSLGQGNTIYF.

The gene calls are TRBV4-3 and TRBJ2-2; 8 nucleotides line up with TRBD2. The germline CDR1 and CDR2 sequences are LGHNA and YSLEER. The V and J ends lost 0 bases and 4 bases, in that order; junction bases with no gene match: 7. The CDR3 has 17 residues. For the CDR3, the DNA is TGCGCCAGCAGCCAAGACCTCGGGGGGGCGTCCACCGGGGAGCTGTTTTTT. Its translation is CASSQDLGGASTGELFF.

The chain's CDR3 is CASSLGTSGRFGGTQYF. CDR3 DNA sequence: TGTGCCAGCAGCCTCGGGACTAGCGGGAGGTTCGGGGGGACCCAGTACTTC. The chain links TRBV3-1 (or the pseudogene TRBV3-2) to TRBJ2-5; TRBD2 agrees at 15 bases. V shed 4 bases, J shed 7 bases, and the junction held 10 bases outside the gene matches. Germline V lookup: CDR1 LGHDT, CDR2 YNNKEL (reference sequence). The CDR3 contains 17 residues.

The chain has TRBV2 and TRBJ2-3; no clear D gene. V lost 2 bases and J lost 3, with 3 bases in between. The CDR3 has 12 amino acids. Germline values: CDR1 SNHLY, CDR2 FYNNEI. CDR3 nucleotide sequence: TGTGCCAGCAGTGAATCGACAGATACGCAGTATTTT. It specifies CASSESTDTQYF.

Concerning this clone: The junction departs from the called germline gene at one end, perhaps through a read error. The chain couples TRBV7-3 to TRBJ2-3, with 7 bases aligning to TRBD1. Germline lookup yields CDR1 SGHTA and CDR2 FQGTGA. This CDR3 contains 13 residues. The CDR3 nucleotides read TGTGCCAGCAGCTTGGGGCAGGGGGAGCCCCCACACTTT. Protein: CASSLGQGEPPHF.

The V gene is TRBV9, the J gene TRBJ2-1; 9 nucleotides line up with TRBD2. CDR1 is SGDLS and CDR2 is YYNGEE in the germline V gene. The CDR3 has 15 residues. The trim removed 0 bases at V and 10 bases at J, leaving 8 bases unmatched. CDR3 DNA sequence: TGTGCCAGCAGCGTAGGTGCGGGAGGGATCGTGGAGCAGTTCTTC. Translation gives CASSVGAGGIVEQFF.

As to this clone: In the same sample, other DNA sequences code for this CDR3. The gene calls are TRBV19 and TRBJ1-1, with TRBD1 matching 7 bases. The V gene's germline CDR1 is LNHDA and CDR2 SQIVND (reference sequence). Trimming at V came to 4 bases and at J to 0 bases, leaving 2 bases not matched to a gene. The CDR3 spans 14 residues. CDR3 in amino acids: CASSTGQMNTEAFF. The CDR3 bases are TGTGCCAGTAGTACGGGACAGATGAACACTGAAGCTTTCTTT. Full variable domain (remainder filled in from reference TRBV19 and TRBJ1-1): DGGITQSPKYLFRKEGQNVTLSCEQNLNHDAMYWYRQDPGQGLRLIYYSQIVNDFQKGDIAEGYSVSREKKESFPLTVTSAQKNPTAFYLCASSTGQMNTEAFFGQGTRLTVV.

On this clone itself: Mismatch with germline at one junction end may stem from a read error. CDR3 region: CANTTGQGGGYF. CDR3 coding DNA: TGTGCCAACACGACGGGACAGGGAGGAGGTTACTTC. V is TRBV7-9 and J is TRBJ1-2; the match to TRBD1 covers 9 bases. Per germline, CDR1 SEHNR and CDR2 FQNEAQ (reference sequence). This CDR3 is built from 12 residues.

In regard to this clone: The sample carries other DNA sequences with the same CDR3. The chain links TRBV28 to TRBJ1-1, with D unclear. Germline loops: CDR1 MDHEN, CDR2 SYDVKM. The length of the CDR3 is 13 residues. Trimming cost V 2 bases and J 0 bases, with 4 bases left between them. The CDR3 sequence: CASSLQMNTEAFF. DNA of the CDR3: TGTGCCAGCAGTTTACAAATGAACACTGAAGCTTTCTTT. The variable domain in full, with the rest retrieved from reference TRBV28 and TRBJ1-1, is DVKVTQSSRYLVKRTGEKVFLECVQDMDHENMFWYRQDPGLGLRLIYFSYDVKMKEKGDIPEGYSVSREKKERFSLILESASTNQTSMYLCASSLQMNTEAFFGQGTRLTVV.

The genes are TRBV24-1 and TRBJ2-5, with a weak D call TRBD2 (6 bases). Between the trimmed V and J ends, which lost 5 bases and 5 bases, there was a span of 17 bases. CDR1 and CDR2 (germline): KGHDR, SFDVKD. This CDR3 contains 15 residues. The CDR3 region has the DNA TGTGCCACCAGTGTGTATGGCGGGATTGGGGAGACCCAGTACTTC. Protein sequence: CATSVYGGIGETQYF.

This chain connects TRBV9 to TRBJ2-3; 10 bases map to TRBD2. Germline V gene data show CDR1 as SGDLS and CDR2 as YYNGEE. CDR3 size: 15 residues. V gave up 2 bases and J gave up 4 bases; unmatched junction bases: 4. CDR3 sequence (DNA): TGTGCCAGCAGCGTTCTAGCGGGAGAATCAGATACGCAGTATTTT. This codes for CASSVLAGESDTQYF.

The J gene is TRBJ2-7, the V gene TRBV28; D possibly corresponds to TRBD1 (5 bases). V was trimmed by 6 bases and J by 2 bases, leaving 17 bases between them. The CDR3 runs to 15 residues. Germline V gene lookup returns CDR1 MDHEN and CDR2 SYDVKM. The CDR3 protein is CASSEPQGITYEQYF. The CDR3 DNA reads TGTGCCAGCAGCGAGCCGCAGGGAATCACCTACGAGCAGTACTTC. The full variable domain, completed using reference TRBV28 and TRBJ2-7, is DVKVTQSSRYLVKRTGEKVFLECVQDMDHENMFWYRQDPGLGLRLIYFSYDVKMKEKGDIPEGYSVSREKKERFSLILESASTNQTSMYLCASSEPQGITYEQYFGPGTRLTVT.

The chain uses TRBV6-5 and TRBJ1-3; no firm D call. The CDR3 runs 14 residues. The germline V gene has CDR1 MNHEY and CDR2 SVGAGI. V gave up 2 bases and J gave up 4 bases, with 9 bases separating them. CDR3 in amino acids: CASSYRMTGNTIYF. The CDR3 DNA reads TGTGCCAGCAGTTACCGAATGACAGGAAACACCATATATTTT.

V gene TRBV28 combines with J gene TRBJ2-5, with TRBD1 matching 7 bases. Gene TRBJ2-7 matches the end of the DNA better, so the J call may be wrong. Germline-derived CDR1 and CDR2 are MDHEN and SYDVKM. CDR3 size: 14 residues. The CDR3 loop is CASIRQGTTYEQYF. The CDR3 bases are TGTGCCAGCATCCGACAGGGAACCACCTACGAGCAGTACTTC.